The present entry profiles one T cell receptor beta chain with its context. Its target antigen remains unknown. Base-call qualities are not available, and no considerably larger clone is one nucleotide away. The data derive from a study of blood T cell repertoires in COVID-19 (TCRdb year 2020). Looking at the study overall: Samples from collaborators originated in the United States, Italy and Spain and spanned both the acute and convalescent phases of COVID-19. The prospective study material was composed of cDNA or gDNA derived from T cells, B-cell-depleted T cells, or PBMCs. Deeply sampled blood TCRbeta repertoires from subjects exposed to, actively infected with, or recovered from COVID-19 were included in the dataset. The repertoires were released in a freely available public database meant as a resource for research on the immune response to SARS-CoV-2. Samples came from the ongoing ImmuneRACE study (first 160 participants) plus 1,254 subjects from 6 global collaborators. Sample metadata almost always included a de-identified subject ID, COVID-19 status, age in years and sex. Where HLA class I and class II types were available, the types were taken from metadata supplied by the sample provider, not from assay-based typing.

Collaborating institutions collected whole blood in K2EDTA tubes following their own protocols. For TCRbeta analysis, collaborator samples were shipped as frozen whole blood, as isolated PBMCs, or as DNA extracted from either sample type. General conclusions and limits of the study: The quantity of clinical and demographic metadata differed by source and by participant and was supplied without curation.

From the cysteine up to the phenylalanine, the CDR3 has a length of 15 residues. The DNA shown is the 45-base CDR3, in frame from base 1. V and J are truncated by 0 bases and 4 bases respectively, leaving an intervening sequence of 10 bases. CDR1 and CDR2 are read off the germline V gene as MNHEY and SVGAGI. TCRbeta CDR3 regions were amplified from genomic DNA by means of the immunoSEQ Assay, a bias-controlled multiplex PCR. As for the authors' bioinformatics: The number of nucleated cells in each sample was estimated from the amplification of reference gene primers within the assay. To quantify the absolute abundance of each unique TCRbeta CDR3 rearrangement, sequence reads were collapsed and filtered. For each sample, productive Simpson clonality was calculated by taking the square root of Simpson's diversity index across productive rearrangements. TCRdb mirrors the immuneACCESS table, restricted to in-frame sequences. Some clones are absent from its copies; in checked studies, under half trace to an unresolved V gene, and the reason for the others is unknown. V and J calls and clone size are as listed in that table; D and trimming were resolved from the DNA. The sample profile shows fewer than 150,000 clones; approximately 86% of them were found once. The ten largest clones take up 0.88% of the sample.

The material sequenced was peripheral blood. The receptor was derived from a woman aged 45-60 years with active or convalescent COVID-19. The chain is assembled from TRBV6-5 and TRBJ2-1; the D segment cannot be called with confidence. Read as DNA, the sequence is TGTGCCAGCAGTTACTCTTCGAGCTTGTACAATGAGCAGTTCTTC. Translation gives CASSYSSSLYNEQFF.